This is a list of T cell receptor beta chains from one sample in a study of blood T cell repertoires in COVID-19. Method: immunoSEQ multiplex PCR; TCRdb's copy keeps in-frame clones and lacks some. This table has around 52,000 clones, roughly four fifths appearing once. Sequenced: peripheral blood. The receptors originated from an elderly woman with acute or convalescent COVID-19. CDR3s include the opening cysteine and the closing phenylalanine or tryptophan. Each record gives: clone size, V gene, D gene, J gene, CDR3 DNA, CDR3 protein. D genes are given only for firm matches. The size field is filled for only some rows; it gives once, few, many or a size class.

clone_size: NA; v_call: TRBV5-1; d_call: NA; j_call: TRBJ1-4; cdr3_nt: TGCGCCAGCAGCTTGGCTCAGGCCACGAATGAAAAACTGTTTTTT; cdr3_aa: CASSLAQATNEKLFF
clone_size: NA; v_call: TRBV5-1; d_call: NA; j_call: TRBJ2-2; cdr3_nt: TGCGCCAGCAGCTTGCAGAACACCGGGGAGCTGTTTTTT; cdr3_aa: CASSLQNTGELFF
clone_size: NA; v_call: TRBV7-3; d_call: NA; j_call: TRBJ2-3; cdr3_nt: TGTGCCAGCAGCTTAAGGTCGGGAGCAGGCACAGATACGCAGTATTTT; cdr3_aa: CASSLRSGAGTDTQYF
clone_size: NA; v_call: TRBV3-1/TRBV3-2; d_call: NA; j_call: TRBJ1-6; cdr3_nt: TGTGCCAGCAGCCAAGCAGTCCACAGGGTCAACAATTCACCCCTCCACTTT; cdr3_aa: CASSQAVHRVNNSPLHF
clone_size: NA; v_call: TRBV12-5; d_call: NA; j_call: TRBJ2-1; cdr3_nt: TGTGCTAGTGGTCCCGATGGGAGCTCCTACAATGAGCAGTTCTTC; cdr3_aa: CASGPDGSSYNEQFF
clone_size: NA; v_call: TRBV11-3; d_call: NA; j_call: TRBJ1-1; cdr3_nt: TGTGCCAGCAGCTTAGAGGGGCTGAACACTGAAGCTTTCTTT; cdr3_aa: CASSLEGLNTEAFF
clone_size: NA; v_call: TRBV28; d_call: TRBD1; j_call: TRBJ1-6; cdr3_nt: TGTGCCAGCAGTTCAGCCGGGACAGGGAATTCACCCCTCCACTTT; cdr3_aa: CASSSAGTGNSPLHF
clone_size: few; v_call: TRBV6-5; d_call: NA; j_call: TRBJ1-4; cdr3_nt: TGTGCCAGCAGTGACTCCCTCGGTGAAAAACTGTTTTTT; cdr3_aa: CASSDSLGEKLFF
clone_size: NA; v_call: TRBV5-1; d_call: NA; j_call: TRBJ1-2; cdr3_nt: TGCGCCAGCAGCTTGGATACAGGGAACTATGGCTACACCTTC; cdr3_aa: CASSLDTGNYGYTF
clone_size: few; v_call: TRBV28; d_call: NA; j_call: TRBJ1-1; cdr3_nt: TGTGCCACCACGCCGGCACTTACTATGAACACTGAAGCTTTCTTT; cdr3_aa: CATTPALTMNTEAFF
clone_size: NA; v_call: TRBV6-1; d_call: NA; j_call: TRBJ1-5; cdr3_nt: TGTGCCAGCAGTGACGTTCAGCCCCAGCATTTT; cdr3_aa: CASSDVQPQHF
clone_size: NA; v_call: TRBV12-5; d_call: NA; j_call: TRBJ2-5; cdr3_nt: TGTGCTAGTGGTTTGGTACGGTCGGAGACCCAGTACTTC; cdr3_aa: CASGLVRSETQYF
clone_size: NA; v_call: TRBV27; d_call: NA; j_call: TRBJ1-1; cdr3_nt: TGTGCCAGCAGTTACAATGACAGGCGAAGGACTGAAGCTTTCTTT; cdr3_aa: CASSYNDRRRTEAFF
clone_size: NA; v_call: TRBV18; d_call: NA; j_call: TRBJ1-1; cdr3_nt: TGTGCCAGCTCACACAAACAGGGCCGGAACACTGAAGCTTTCTTT; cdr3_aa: CASSHKQGRNTEAFF
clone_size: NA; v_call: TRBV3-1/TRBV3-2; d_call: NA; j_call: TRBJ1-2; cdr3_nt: TGTGCCAGCAGCCAAAGGACACGCGGCTACACCTTC; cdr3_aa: CASSQRTRGYTF
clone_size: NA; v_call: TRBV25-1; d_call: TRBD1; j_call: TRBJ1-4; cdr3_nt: TGTGCCAGCAGTGAATACTTTACAGGGGGGGAAAAACTGTTTTTT; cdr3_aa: CASSEYFTGGEKLFF
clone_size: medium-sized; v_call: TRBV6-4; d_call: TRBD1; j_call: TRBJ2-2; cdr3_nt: TGTGCCAGCAGCCGGTTTGGGACAGGCTCGAACACCGGGGAGCTGTTTTTT; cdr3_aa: CASSRFGTGSNTGELFF
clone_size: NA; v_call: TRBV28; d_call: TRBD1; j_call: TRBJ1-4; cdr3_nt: TGTGCCAGCAGACCGGGGACAGAGAATGAAAAACTGTTTTTT; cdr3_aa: CASRPGTENEKLFF
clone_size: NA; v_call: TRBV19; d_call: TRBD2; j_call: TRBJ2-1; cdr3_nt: TGTGCCAGTAGTATAGGGGGTTTCGGGAGGGCCGCCAATGAGCAGTTCTTC; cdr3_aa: CASSIGGFGRAANEQFF
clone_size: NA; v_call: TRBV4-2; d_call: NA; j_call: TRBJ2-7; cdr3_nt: TGTGCCAGCAGCCAAGGGGGCGTGGGAGGCCTCTCCTACGAGCAGTACTTC; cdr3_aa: CASSQGGVGGLSYEQYF
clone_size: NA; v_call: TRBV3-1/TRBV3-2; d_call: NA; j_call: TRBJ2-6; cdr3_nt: TGTGCCAGCAGCCAACGCGGGGCTGGGGCCAACGTCCTGACTTTC; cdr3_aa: CASSQRGAGANVLTF